This T cell receptor beta chain was identified in a study of identifying expanded T cells in peripheral blood. Study-wide results and limits: About 1.3 clones differed between technical replicates, versus about 15 and 19 over time. Two-week clone count variance significantly increased as total template count grew.

Collection occurred without any documented infections or immune events in donors. This CDR3 is 14 amino acids long. V lost 4 bases and J lost 5, with 9 bases in between. Germline V gives CDR1 SGHVT, CDR2 SQSDAQ. Profiled with immunoSEQ multiplex PCR; TCRdb holds only in-frame clones, not every one. The profile covers around 120,000 clones, with approximately 84% appearing a single time and approximately 3% taken by the ten largest. For this clone: Its antigen is as yet unknown.

The sequence was collected from a person aged 18 to 75 in good health. Input material: blood. The chain carries TRBV7-4 and TRBJ2-6; no firm D call. CDR3 DNA sequence: TGTGCCAGCAGCTCACAAAGTCGGGCCAACGTCCTGACTTTC. It translates to CASSSQSRANVLTF.